Described below is a single T cell receptor (beta chain) sequence and its context. Template material for TCR beta VDJ and CDR3 profiling consisted of genomic DNA. TCRdb fed the reads into MiXCR, producing one record per CDR3 protein. The table lists under 350,000 distinct CDR3 sequences, about 50% of them singletons. The sample belongs to a study of CD8+CD57+ T cells in acquired aplastic anemia. Study summary: Mean DNA quantity obtained from sorted CD4+ and CD8+ cells was approximately 3 ug.

Previously, flow cytometry had revealed CD8+CD57+ cell expansion in the patients chosen for sequencing. All participating patients were living with severe acquired aplastic anemia. From germline, CDR1 is LNHNV and CDR2 YYDKDF (reference sequence). This CDR3 spans 19 amino acids. V gave up 0 bases and J gave up 7 bases; unmatched junction bases: 12. The source of this sequence is a human donor with aplastic anemia. The chain joins TRBV15 to TRBJ2-7, with 16 bases aligning to TRBD2. The sample taken for sequencing was sorted CD4+, CD8+, or CD8+CD57+ T cells (not recorded which) from PBMCs. The CDR3 region is CATSREGLAGGNPTFEQYF. CDR3 in DNA: TGTGCCACCAGCAGAGAGGGACTAGCGGGGGGGAATCCTACGTTTGAGCAGTACTTC.